Listed here is a single TCR beta chain. Antigen: not known. The CDR3 has 15 residues. V shed 6 bases, J shed 2 bases, and the junction held 4 bases outside the gene matches. In germline, CDR1 is KGHDR, CDR2 SFDVKD. It was with a sample-barcoded 5' primer and a J-beta primer mix that a second PCR of roughly 7 to 12 cycles was run. At least 2.5 million CDR3-containing paired-end reads were obtained per sample. TCRdb reprocessed the 5' RACE reads with MiXCR, giving one entry per CDR3 protein. The data contain approximately 800,000 distinct CDR3 sequences, 62% of them seen just once; the ten biggest clones take up about 30%. This entry belongs to a study of blood T cells in healthy people across ages. Study information: Every two T cells gave about one barcoded beta molecule via template switching. Findings of the study overall: When one million T cells were used, diversity estimates were thought to be underestimates. Roughly linear age-related decline in beta diversity appeared, significant by age about 37.

This TCR derives from a man aged 25 to 40 in good health. The sequenced sample was blood. The chain combines TRBV24-1 with TRBJ2-3, with 10 bases fitting TRBD2. The CDR3 nucleotides read TGTGCCACCAGTCAAGCGGGGGGGAACACAGATACGCAGTATTTT. Translating gives CATSQAGGNTDTQYF.